The 9 T cell receptor beta chains reported below all come from one sample, sequenced in a study of OX40 agonist ivuxolimab in advanced cancers. Profiled with immunoSEQ multiplex PCR; TCRdb holds only in-frame clones, not every one. The table lists roughly 26,000 clones, roughly 90% of them singletons, with 22% in the top ten. The source was CD4+ or CD8+ T cells sorted from blood, collected in a trial of the OX40 agonist ivuxolimab. These receptors all come from an adult with an advanced solid tumor such as melanoma, head and neck, liver or kidney cancer.

The rearrangement uses TRBV2 and TRBJ2-7; 7 nucleotides line up with TRBD1. V was clipped by 1 base and J by 0 bases; unmatched bases: 0. This CDR3 is 14 amino acids long. The germline V gene has CDR1 SNHLY and CDR2 FYNNEI. CDR3 protein: CASSEGDSSYEQYF. DNA for the CDR3: TGTGCCAGCAGTGAAGGGGACAGCTCCTACGAGCAGTACTTC.

The chain combines TRBV28 with TRBJ1-1; D is unclear. V was trimmed by 3 bases and J by 0 bases, leaving 11 bases between them. Germline loops: CDR1 MDHEN, CDR2 SYDVKM. The CDR3 is 15 residues long. CDR3 amino acids: CASSFTGRLNTEAFF. The CDR3 nucleotides are TGTGCCAGCAGTTTTACCGGACGGCTGAACACTGAAGCTTTCTTT.

The V call is TRBV6-5, the J call TRBJ2-2; 9 nucleotides line up with TRBD2. The CDR3 is 14 residues long. J gave up 2 bases and V 8 bases, and 3 bases lay outside the gene matches. Germline lookup yields CDR1 MNHEY and CDR2 SVGAGI. CDR3 sequence reads: CASASGANTGELFF. The CDR3 DNA reads TGTGCCAGCGCTAGCGGGGCAAACACCGGGGAGCTGTTTTTT.

The chain is built from TRBV6-5 and TRBJ2-7; D not resolved. V shed 5 bases and J shed 5 bases, with 13 bases lying between them. The CDR3 extends over 13 amino acids. Germline V gene lookup returns CDR1 MNHEY and CDR2 SVGAGI. CDR3 in amino acids: CASSTSVFDEQYF. The DNA for the CDR3 is TGTGCCAGCAGTACCTCGGTTTTCGACGAGCAGTACTTC.

The rearrangement joins TRBV27 to TRBJ2-1, with 9 bases matching TRBD1. The CDR3 runs to 15 residues. The germline V gene has CDR1 MNHEY and CDR2 SMNVEV (reference sequence). V was pared by 5 bases and J by 4 bases, with 6 bases of the junction left unmatched. The CDR3 spells CASSPRQGGYNEQFF. The CDR3 DNA reads as TGTGCCAGCAGTCCCCGACAGGGGGGTTACAATGAGCAGTTCTTC.

The J gene is TRBJ2-7, the V gene TRBV14; TRBD2 aligns across 7 bases. The ends lost 4 bases at V and 4 bases at J; junction bases unmatched: 7. This CDR3 is built from 14 residues. CDR1 and CDR2 (germline): SGHDN, FVKESK. In DNA, the CDR3 is TGTGCCAGCAGCCTGAATGCGGGGGAATACGAGCAGTACTTC. Its protein is CASSLNAGEYEQYF.

This sequence joins TRBV4-1 and TRBJ2-5; TRBD2 aligns across 8 bases. The CDR3 runs to 16 residues. The germline V gene has CDR1 MGHRA and CDR2 YSYEKL. J lost 4 bases, V lost 3 bases, and 10 bases had no gene match. CDR3 protein: CASSQEHGGARETQYF. DNA for the CDR3: TGCGCCAGCAGCCAGGAACACGGGGGGGCCCGAGAGACCCAGTACTTC.

Here the CDR3 reads CASSPGGYEQYF. The CDR3, as DNA: TGTGCCAGCAGCCCAGGGGGCTACGAGCAGTACTTC. The rearrangement uses TRBV7-9 and TRBJ2-7; the match to TRBD1 covers 7 bases. This CDR3 spans 12 amino acids. J was trimmed by 3 bases and V by 5 bases; bases with no gene match: 1. Germline CDR1 SEHNR, CDR2 FQNEAQ (reference sequence).

This clone was observed once. The V and J genes are TRBV28 and TRBJ1-4; perhaps TRBD1 as D (5 bases). With 9 bases removed from V and 6 bases from J, the gap between germline ends came to 17 bases. Germline CDR1 MDHEN, CDR2 SYDVKM. The CDR3 totals 14 residues. This chain's CDR3 is CASRFQGAHEKLFF. The CDR3 DNA sequence: TGTGCCAGTCGTTTTCAGGGTGCTCATGAAAAACTGTTTTTT.